This T cell receptor beta chain was profiled in a study of cytomegalovirus exposure and HLA in healthy donors. Notes on the study in general: A list of 164 TCR beta chains associated with cytomegalovirus was given. Later analysis suggested links between common viral pathogens and several top significant clusters. Most observed TCR sequences were rare, whereas some public TCRs were detected in many donors.

The PCR made use of 60 Vbeta and 13 Jbeta primers. The data were produced by immunoSEQ multiplex PCR, yet TCRdb's version contains in-frame clones alone and is incomplete. This sample yields approximately 100,000 clones, of which under 75% are seen a single time; around 2.5% belongs to the top ten. This clone was recorded a few times. What it binds is not known. This CDR3 has 11 amino acids. Trimming took 3 bases from V and 8 from J, leaving 7 bases between them. Germline V gene data show CDR1 as LNHDA and CDR2 as SQIVND (reference sequence). This receptor was identified in a human donor in good health. The chain is built from TRBV19 and TRBJ1-1; D gene ambiguous. The sequenced material came from PBMCs. In DNA, the CDR3 is TGTGCCAGTAGTATGCCCAGGGAAGCTTTCTTT. As protein: CASSMPREAFF.